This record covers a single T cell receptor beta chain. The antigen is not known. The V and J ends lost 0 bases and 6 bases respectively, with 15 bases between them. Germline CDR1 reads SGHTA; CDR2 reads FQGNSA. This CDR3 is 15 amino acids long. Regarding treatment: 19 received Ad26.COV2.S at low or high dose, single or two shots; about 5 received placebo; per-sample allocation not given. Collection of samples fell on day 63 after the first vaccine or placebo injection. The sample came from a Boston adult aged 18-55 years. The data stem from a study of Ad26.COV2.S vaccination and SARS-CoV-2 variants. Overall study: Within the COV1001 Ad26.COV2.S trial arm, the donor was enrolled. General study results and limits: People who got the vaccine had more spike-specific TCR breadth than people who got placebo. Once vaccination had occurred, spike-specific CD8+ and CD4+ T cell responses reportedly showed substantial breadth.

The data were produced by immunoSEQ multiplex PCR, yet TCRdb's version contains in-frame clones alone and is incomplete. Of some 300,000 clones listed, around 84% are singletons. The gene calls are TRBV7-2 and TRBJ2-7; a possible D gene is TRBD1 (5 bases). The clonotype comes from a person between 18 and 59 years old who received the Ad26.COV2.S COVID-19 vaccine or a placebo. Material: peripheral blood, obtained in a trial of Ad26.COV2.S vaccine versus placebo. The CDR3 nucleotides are TGTGCCAGCAGCTTAGCGCGATGGACACCCCTCGAGCAGTACTTC. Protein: CASSLARWTPLEQYF.